These 7 T cell receptor beta chains originate from one sample sequenced in a study of CD8+CD57+ T cells in acquired aplastic anemia. Researchers used genomic DNA as the template to profile TCR beta VDJ and CDR3. TCRdb reanalysed the reads using MiXCR and keeps one entry per CDR3 protein. In the table there are around 160,000 distinct CDR3 sequences, 40% to 50% of which are singletons. Patients included in sequencing had previously demonstrated CD8+CD57+ cell expansion by flow cytometry. The sample taken for sequencing was sorted CD4+, CD8+, or CD8+CD57+ T cells (not recorded which) from PBMCs. The receptor set was obtained from a human donor with aplastic anemia.

The CDR3 protein is CASSLVSYAEAFF. The CDR3 DNA reads as TGTGCCAGTAGTTTGGTATCTTATGCTGAAGCTTTCTTT. V and J are TRBV19 and TRBJ1-1, with D unresolved. V was cut by 5 bases and J by 6 bases, with 13 bases left in between. The length of the CDR3 is 13 residues. CDR1 LNHDA and CDR2 SQIVND come from the germline V gene (reference sequence).

This clonotype has at least ten counts. This sequence joins TRBV7-3 and TRBJ2-2; 11 bases match TRBD1. V lost 5 bases, J lost 5 bases, and 7 bases stayed unmatched. The CDR3 has 16 residues. Germline V gene lookup returns CDR1 SGHTA and CDR2 FQGTGA. This CDR3 reads CASSGAGTGGTGELFF. CDR3 nucleotides: TGTGCCAGCAGCGGGGCCGGGACAGGGGGGACCGGGGAGCTGTTTTTT.

The table lists this clonotype with a few counts. The V and J genes are TRBV6-1 and TRBJ1-1; 8 nucleotides agree with TRBD1. V gave up 6 bases and J gave up 1 base; unmatched junction bases: 7. CDR3 length: 15 residues. The V gene's germline CDR1 is MNHNS and CDR2 SASEGT. The CDR3 sequence is CASRHQGAGNTEAFF. The CDR3 DNA reads as TGTGCCAGCAGGCATCAGGGGGCGGGGAACACTGAAGCTTTCTTT.

The V call is TRBV5-1, the J call TRBJ2-1; 8 bases agree with TRBD2. This CDR3 is built from 19 residues. Germline V gene lookup returns CDR1 SGHRS and CDR2 YFSETQ. V lost 4 bases and J lost 0; bases outside the gene matches: 15. CDR3 sequence reads: CASSVPGSSGVSSYNEQFF. CDR3 DNA sequence: TGCGCCAGCAGCGTACCTGGTAGTAGCGGGGTGAGCTCCTACAATGAGCAGTTCTTC. Based on the CDR3 plus reference TRBV5-1 and TRBJ2-1, the full variable domain is KAGVTQTPRYLIKTRGQQVTLSCSPISGHRSVSWYQQTPGQGLQFLFEYFSETQRNKGNFPGRFSGRQFSNSRSEMNVSTLELGDSALYLCASSVPGSSGVSSYNEQFFGPGTRLTVL.

Many counts were recorded for this clonotype. This chain connects TRBV5-5 to TRBJ1-2; 8 bases fit TRBD1. The germline V gene encodes CDR1 SGHKS and CDR2 YYEKEE (reference sequence). The CDR3 extends over 14 amino acids. J lost 8 bases, V lost 2 bases, and 8 bases had no gene match. CDR3 loop: CASSFGQGAWGYTF. The CDR3 coding sequence is TGTGCCAGCAGCTTTGGGCAGGGGGCATGGGGCTACACCTTC.

Regarding this clonotype: This may come from a read error, since a much larger clone is one base off. This rearrangement joins TRBV30 to TRBJ2-2; D is unclear. CDR3 length equals 12 residues. Germline lookup yields CDR1 GTSNPN and CDR2 SVGIG (reference sequence). The CDR3 here is CTWSSVQVELFF. The CDR3 DNA is TGTACCTGGAGTTCCGTCCAGGTCGAGCTGTTTTTT.

This clonotype was seen many times. The gene calls are TRBV29-1 and TRBJ2-1; D possibly corresponds to TRBD2 (5 bases). The CDR3 covers 12 residues. The V gene lost 7 bases and the J gene lost 8 bases, with 15 bases spanning the gap. The germline V gene encodes CDR1 SQVTM and CDR2 ANQGSEA. The CDR3 DNA follows: TGCAGCGGGGTTGGACTTGGGGATGAGCAGTTCTTC. This encodes CSGVGLGDEQFF.